Listed below are T cell receptor beta chains from one sample, sequenced in a study of shared clonotypes between healthy human individuals. Measured with immunoSEQ multiplex PCR; TCRdb has only the in-frame clones, and not every one. The table lists around 2.1 million clones, around 93% of them singletons. Sequenced material: naive CD8+ T cells from PBMCs. The receptors shown here come from a man between 18 and 29 years old in good health. Some clones in this sample may be carry-over from other donors' samples. The CDR3 runs from the conserved cysteine through the conserved F or W. The D gene is left open where the match is weak. Clone size is not always given. Where it is, it says once, few, many or a class for expanded clones.

clone_size,v_call,j_call,d_call,cdr3_aa,cdr3_nt
-,TRBV7-9,TRBJ2-7,-,CASSFPSQHEQYF,TGTGCCAGCAGCTTCCCTTCCCAGCACGAGCAGTACTTC
-,TRBV4-3,TRBJ2-2,TRBD1,CASSHWTGNTGELFF,TGCGCCAGCAGCCACTGGACAGGGAACACCGGGGAGCTGTTTTTT
-,TRBV5-1,TRBJ1-1,-,CASSLEGGPGGGDTEAFF,TGCGCCAGCAGCTTGGAGGGCGGTCCCGGGGGCGGAGACACTGAAGCTTTCTTT
-,TRBV27,TRBJ2-3,-,CASSLIFSDTQYF,TGTGCCAGCAGTTTAATCTTCTCAGATACGCAGTATTTT
-,TRBV9,TRBJ2-1,TRBD2,CASSVTGGSNEQFF,TGTGCCAGCAGCGTTACGGGCGGGAGCAATGAGCAGTTCTTC
-,TRBV13,TRBJ2-4,-,CASSSGPGAGERFVQYF,TGTGCCAGCAGCTCGGGACCCGGGGCAGGGGAGCGGTTCGTTCAGTACTTC
-,TRBV19,TRBJ2-5,-,CAAGRGAQETQYF,TGTGCCGCGGGCAGGGGTGCCCAAGAGACCCAGTACTTC
-,TRBV27,TRBJ2-7,TRBD2,CASSLLREGREQYF,TGTGCCAGCAGTTTATTGCGGGAGGGCCGGGAGCAGTACTTC
-,TRBV27,TRBJ2-7,-,CASSFSRDTYEQYF,TGTGCCAGCAGTTTTTCCAGGGACACTTACGAGCAGTACTTC
-,TRBV7-6,TRBJ1-1,-,CASSLEAGGLNTEAFF,TGTGCCAGCAGCTTAGAGGCCGGGGGCCTGAACACTGAAGCTTTCTTT
-,TRBV7-3,TRBJ2-7,TRBD2,CASSSALLAGGLLSYEQYF,TGTGCCAGCAGCTCCGCCCTACTAGCGGGAGGACTCCTATCCTACGAGCAGTACTTC
-,TRBV13,TRBJ2-5,TRBD2,CASSLGPLSGGNQETQYF,TGTGCCAGCAGCCTTGGGCCTCTGAGCGGGGGTAACCAAGAGACCCAGTACTTC
-,TRBV4-2,TRBJ2-7,TRBD2,CASSQEAGSSSYEQYF,TGTGCCAGCAGCCAAGAAGCGGGAAGCAGCTCCTACGAGCAGTACTTC
-,TRBV15,TRBJ1-5,-,CATSRDRGYSNQPQHF,TGTGCCACCAGCAGAGATCGAGGCTATAGCAATCAGCCCCAGCATTTT
-,TRBV28,TRBJ2-7,-,CASQRGSQYEQYF,TGTGCCAGCCAGAGGGGCAGCCAGTACGAGCAGTACTTC
few,TRBV2,TRBJ1-1,-,CASVYGEAFF,TGTGCCAGCGTCTACGGTGAAGCTTTCTTT
-,TRBV28,TRBJ2-7,TRBD2,CASGKLAEIYEQYF,TGTGCCAGCGGAAAACTAGCGGAGATCTACGAGCAGTACTTC
-,TRBV29-1,TRBJ2-1,TRBD2,CSVEGLAGPLSYNEQFF,TGCAGCGTTGAAGGGCTAGCGGGTCCGCTCTCCTACAATGAGCAGTTCTTC
-,TRBV27,TRBJ2-7,-,CASLPSPASSYEQYF,TGTGCCAGCCTACCCTCCCCCGCCAGCTCCTACGAGCAGTACTTC
-,TRBV29-1,TRBJ2-7,-,CSVEEGGYEQYF,TGCAGCGTTGAAGAAGGGGGCTACGAGCAGTACTTC
-,TRBV28,TRBJ2-2,-,CASSLYRGTGELFF,TGTGCCAGCAGTTTATATAGGGGCACCGGGGAGCTGTTTTTT
-,TRBV29-1,TRBJ1-2,-,CSVEVGTTEDYGYTF,TGCAGCGTTGAAGTGGGAACGACAGAAGACTATGGCTACACCTTC
-,TRBV11-2,TRBJ1-1,-,CASSSRTVNTEAFF,TGTGCCAGCAGCTCACGGACAGTGAACACTGAAGCTTTCTTT
-,TRBV28,TRBJ2-1,-,CASSFSSSMQAPSYNEQFF,TGTGCCAGCAGTTTTTCGAGCTCTATGCAGGCCCCTTCCTACAATGAGCAGTTCTTC
once,TRBV7-9,TRBJ2-5,-,CASSLVADQETQYF,TGTGCCAGCAGCTTAGTCGCGGACCAAGAGACCCAGTACTTC
-,TRBV19,TRBJ1-1,TRBD1,CASSQGAGTEAFF,TGTGCCAGTAGTCAGGGGGCAGGGACTGAAGCTTTCTTT
-,TRBV18,TRBJ1-1,-,CASSPLGATNTEAFF,TGTGCCAGCTCACCACTGGGGGCCACAAACACTGAAGCTTTCTTT
-,TRBV9,TRBJ2-1,TRBD1,CASSPFRGSYNEQFF,TGTGCCAGCAGCCCGTTCAGGGGGTCCTACAATGAGCAGTTCTTC
-,TRBV27,TRBJ2-7,TRBD1,CASSLQGAYEQYF,TGTGCCAGCAGTTTACAGGGGGCCTACGAGCAGTACTTC
-,TRBV5-4,TRBJ2-2,TRBD2,CASSHTIAGETGELFF,TGTGCCAGCAGCCACACCATAGCGGGAGAAACCGGGGAGCTGTTTTTT
-,TRBV6-5,TRBJ2-2,-,CASSGTGTGELFF,TGTGCCAGCAGTGGTACAGGGACCGGGGAGCTGTTTTTT
-,TRBV6-5,TRBJ1-1,TRBD1,CASSYVWGQVNTEAFF,TGTGCCAGCAGCTACGTATGGGGACAGGTGAACACTGAAGCTTTCTTT
-,TRBV28,TRBJ2-3,-,CASREKLSSTDTQYF,TGTGCCAGCCGGGAAAAGCTTTCTAGCACAGATACGCAGTATTTT
-,TRBV4-3,TRBJ2-3,-,CASSPRTGGVDTQYF,TGCGCCAGCAGCCCTCGCACCGGGGGCGTAGATACGCAGTATTTT
-,TRBV27,TRBJ1-1,-,CASSLVRGRSREAFF,TGTGCCAGCAGTTTAGTTAGGGGACGGAGCAGGGAAGCTTTCTTT
-,TRBV14,TRBJ1-2,-,CASSQEGPTRGYTF,TGTGCCAGCAGCCAAGAAGGCCCAACGAGGGGCTACACCTTC
-,TRBV7-8,TRBJ2-1,TRBD2,CASSFVVLAGGSDEQFF,TGTGCCAGCAGCTTCGTAGTACTAGCGGGAGGTTCCGATGAGCAGTTCTTC
-,TRBV10-1,TRBJ2-3,TRBD2,CASSESIIVAGLEADTQYF,TGCGCCAGCAGTGAGTCGATAATAGTAGCGGGACTAGAAGCAGATACGCAGTATTTT
once,TRBV7-3,TRBJ2-1,TRBD2,CASSLRLAGPYNEQFF,TGTGCCAGCAGCTTACGACTAGCGGGGCCCTACAATGAGCAGTTCTTC
once,TRBV7-9,TRBJ1-1,-,CASSLGYIGTTEAFF,TGTGCCAGCAGCTTAGGGTATATTGGGACTACTGAAGCTTTCTTT